This T cell receptor (beta chain) was sequenced for a study of blood T cells in healthy people across ages. The CDR3 consists of 16 residues. The ends were cut back, 3 bases at V and 6 bases at J, with 19 bases in the middle. A second PCR of 7 to 11 cycles used a sample-barcoded 5' primer and a J-beta primer mix. Sequencing of every sample gave 3 million or more CDR3-containing paired-end reads. TCRdb passed the 5' RACE reads through MiXCR, listing each CDR3 protein once. The sample records about 640,000 distinct CDR3 sequences, 58% being singletons. Broader study findings: Diversity was higher, and naive CD4+ cells more numerous, in long-lived donors than in aged donors.

Worth noting for this clonotype: The antigen remains undetermined.

Material: blood. V and J are TRBV12-3 or TRBV12-4 and TRBJ2-3, with TRBD2 as a possible D gene (6 bases). The clonotype was recovered from a man between 60 and 70 years old in good health. This CDR3 is CASSFTPFPGGDTQYF. The CDR3 DNA reads as TGTGCCAGCAGTTTCACCCCTTTCCCCGGGGGTGATACGCAGTATTTT.